The 5 T cell receptor beta chains below come from one sample, sequenced in a study of blood T cell repertoires in COVID-19. The table came from immunoSEQ multiplex PCR; TCRdb's copy has only in-frame clones and leaves some out. Among over 150,000 clones, approximately 84% were seen once, and the ten largest hold roughly 3.2%. Sequencing was carried out using PBMCs or T cells enriched from blood (not recorded which). The receptors were gathered from a woman in her 30s who had recovered from COVID-19.

The CDR3 sequence: CASSILAGAGISTDTQYF. The CDR3 coding sequence is TGTGCCAGCAGTATACTAGCGGGAGCGGGGATAAGCACAGATACGCAGTATTTT. The chain links TRBV27 to TRBJ2-3, with 11 bases identical to TRBD2. Germline V lookup: CDR1 MNHEY, CDR2 SMNVEV (reference sequence). CDR3 length: 18 amino acids. Trimming removed 5 bases from V and 0 bases from J; junction bases left unmatched: 10.

Remarks on this clone: A junction end diverges from the germline sequence, so it may reflect a read error. CDR3 amino acids: CASSLAGQTSWNF. Here the CDR3 DNA reads TGTGCCAGCAGCTTAGCGGGCCAGACTAGTTGGAACTTC. The chain has TRBV7-2 and TRBJ2-7, with D possibly matching TRBD2 (6 bases). In germline, CDR1 is SGHTA, CDR2 FQGNSA. The CDR3 extends over 13 amino acids.

CDR3 sequence: CASSSGGANTEAFF. CDR3 nucleotide sequence: TGTGCCAGCAGTTCGGGGGGCGCGAACACTGAAGCTTTCTTT. The chain has TRBV28 and TRBJ1-1, with D possibly matching TRBD1 (6 bases). The V gene lost 4 bases and the J gene lost 1 base, with 10 bases spanning the gap. The CDR3 loop spans 14 amino acids. Germline loops: CDR1 MDHEN, CDR2 SYDVKM.

This chain uses TRBV5-6 with TRBJ1-1; D not certain. CDR1 and CDR2 from the germline V gene are SGHDT and YYEEEE. V lost 4 bases and J lost 3, with 7 bases in between. The CDR3 covers 12 residues. The CDR3, as DNA: TGTGCCAGCAGCCGCGAACACACTGAAGCTTTCTTT. The encoded protein is CASSREHTEAFF.

This clone appeared once. This chain joins TRBV27 and TRBJ1-2; TRBD1 agrees at 10 bases. Germline assignment: CDR1 MNHEY and CDR2 SMNVEV (reference sequence). The ends lost 6 bases at V and 6 bases at J; junction bases unmatched: 13. The CDR3 sequence is 16 residues long. The CDR3 nucleotides are TGTGCCAGCAGAGAAATCCGACAGGGGGCACTTGATGGCTACACCTTC. This translates into CASREIRQGALDGYTF.